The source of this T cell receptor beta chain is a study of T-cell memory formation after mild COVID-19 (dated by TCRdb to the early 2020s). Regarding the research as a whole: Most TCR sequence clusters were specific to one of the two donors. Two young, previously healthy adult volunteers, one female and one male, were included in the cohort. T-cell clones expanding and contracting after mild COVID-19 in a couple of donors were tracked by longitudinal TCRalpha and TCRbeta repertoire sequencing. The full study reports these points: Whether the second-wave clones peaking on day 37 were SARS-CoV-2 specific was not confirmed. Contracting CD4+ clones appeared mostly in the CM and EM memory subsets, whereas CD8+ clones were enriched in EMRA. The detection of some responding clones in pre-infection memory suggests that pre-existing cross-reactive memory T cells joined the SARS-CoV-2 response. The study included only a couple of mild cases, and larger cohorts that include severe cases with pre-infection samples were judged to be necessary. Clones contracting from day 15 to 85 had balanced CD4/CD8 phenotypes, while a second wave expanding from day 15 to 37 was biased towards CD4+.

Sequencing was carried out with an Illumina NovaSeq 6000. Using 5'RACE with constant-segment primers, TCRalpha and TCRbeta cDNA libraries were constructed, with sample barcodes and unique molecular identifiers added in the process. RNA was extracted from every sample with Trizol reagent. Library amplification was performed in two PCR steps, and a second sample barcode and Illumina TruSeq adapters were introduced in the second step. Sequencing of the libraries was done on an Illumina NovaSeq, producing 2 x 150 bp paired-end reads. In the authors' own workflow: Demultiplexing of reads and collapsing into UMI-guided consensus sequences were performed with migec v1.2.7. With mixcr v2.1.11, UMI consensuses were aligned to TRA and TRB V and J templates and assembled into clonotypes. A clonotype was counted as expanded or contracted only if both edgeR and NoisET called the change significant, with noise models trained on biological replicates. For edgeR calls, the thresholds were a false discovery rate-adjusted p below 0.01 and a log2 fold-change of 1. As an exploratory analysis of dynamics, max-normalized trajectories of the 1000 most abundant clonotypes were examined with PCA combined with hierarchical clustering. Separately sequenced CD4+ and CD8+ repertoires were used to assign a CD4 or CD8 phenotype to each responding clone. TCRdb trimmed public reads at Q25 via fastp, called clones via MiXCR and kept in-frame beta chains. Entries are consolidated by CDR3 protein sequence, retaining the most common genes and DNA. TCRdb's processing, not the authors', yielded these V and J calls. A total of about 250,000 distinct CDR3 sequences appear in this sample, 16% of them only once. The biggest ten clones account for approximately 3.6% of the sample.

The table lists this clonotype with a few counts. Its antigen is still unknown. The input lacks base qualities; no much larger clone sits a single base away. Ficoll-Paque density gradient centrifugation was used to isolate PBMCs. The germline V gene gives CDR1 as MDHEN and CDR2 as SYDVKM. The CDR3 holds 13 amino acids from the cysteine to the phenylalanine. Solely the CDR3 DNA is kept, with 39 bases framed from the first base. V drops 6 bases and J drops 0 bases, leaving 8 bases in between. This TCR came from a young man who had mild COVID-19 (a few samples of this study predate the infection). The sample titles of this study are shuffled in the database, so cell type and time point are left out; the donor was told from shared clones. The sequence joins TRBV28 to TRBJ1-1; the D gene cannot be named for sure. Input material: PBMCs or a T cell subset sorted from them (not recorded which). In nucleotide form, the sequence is TGTGCCAGCAGCCCCGATATGAACACTGAAGCTTTCTTT. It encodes CASSPDMNTEAFF.